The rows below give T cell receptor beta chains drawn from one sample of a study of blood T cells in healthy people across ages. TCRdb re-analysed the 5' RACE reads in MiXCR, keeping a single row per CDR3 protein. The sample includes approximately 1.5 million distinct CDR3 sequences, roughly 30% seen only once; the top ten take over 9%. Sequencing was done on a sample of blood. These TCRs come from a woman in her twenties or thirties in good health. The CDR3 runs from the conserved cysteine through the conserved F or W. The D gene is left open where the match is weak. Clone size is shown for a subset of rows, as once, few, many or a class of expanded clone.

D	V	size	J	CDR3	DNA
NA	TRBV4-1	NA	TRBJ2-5	CASSQDVNLRETQYF	TGCGCCAGCAGCCAAGATGTCAACTTAAGAGAGACCCAGTACTTC
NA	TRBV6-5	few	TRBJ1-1	CASSSVHEAFF	TGTGCCAGCAGTTCAGTCCATGAAGCTTTCTTT
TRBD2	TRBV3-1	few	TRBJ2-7	CASSQPGLAPLEQYF	TGTGCCAGCAGCCAACCGGGACTAGCGCCTTTGGAGCAGTACTTC
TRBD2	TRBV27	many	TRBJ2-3	CASSPREGGTDTQYF	TGTGCCAGCAGTCCCCGGGAGGGCGGGACAGATACGCAGTATTTT
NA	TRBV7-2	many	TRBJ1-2	CASSLAGGNYGYTF	TGTGCCAGCAGCTTAGCGGGCGGCAACTATGGCTACACCTTC
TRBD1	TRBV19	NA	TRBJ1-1	CASTTGGGEAFF	TGTGCCAGTACAACAGGGGGCGGCGAAGCTTTCTTT
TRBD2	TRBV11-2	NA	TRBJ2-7	CASSLGLAGDITGYEQYF	TGTGCCAGCAGCTTGGGACTAGCGGGAGATATTACGGGGTACGAGCAGTACTTC
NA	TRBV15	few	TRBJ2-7	CATSRVGGPLEQYF	TGTGCCACCAGCAGAGTGGGCGGGCCTCTCGAGCAGTACTTC
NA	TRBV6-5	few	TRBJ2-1	CASGGTGSYNEQFF	TGTGCCAGCGGAGGAACAGGCTCATACAATGAGCAGTTCTTC
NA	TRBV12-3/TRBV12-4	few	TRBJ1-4	CASSFGGEVEKLFF	TGTGCCAGCAGTTTCGGGGGGGAAGTTGAAAAACTGTTTTTT
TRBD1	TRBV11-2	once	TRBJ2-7	CASSSPTGWGEQYF	TGTGCCAGCAGCTCACCGACAGGGTGGGGCGAGCAGTACTTC
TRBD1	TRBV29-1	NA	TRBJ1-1	CSVESGRGGVAEAFF	TGCAGCGTTGAATCGGGCAGGGGGGGGGTCGCTGAAGCTTTCTTT
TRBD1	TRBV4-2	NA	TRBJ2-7	CASSQADRGDYYEQYF	TGTGCCAGCAGCCAAGCTGACAGGGGCGACTACTACGAGCAGTACTTC
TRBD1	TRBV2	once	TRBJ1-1	CASREGTVNTEAFF	TGTGCCAGCAGGGAAGGGACAGTCAACACTGAAGCTTTCTTT
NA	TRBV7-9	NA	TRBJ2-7	CASSLQLGSQGPPSYEQYF	TGTGCCAGCAGCTTACAATTAGGTAGCCAAGGGCCCCCTTCCTACGAGCAGTACTTC
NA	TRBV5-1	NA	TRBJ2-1	CASSLVPRRGDGGVGEQFF	TGCGCCAGCAGCTTGGTCCCCCGTCGTGGGGACGGAGGTGTGGGTGAGCAGTTCTTC
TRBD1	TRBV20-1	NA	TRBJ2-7	CSARMTGTLYEQYF	TGCAGTGCTAGGATGACAGGGACCCTCTACGAGCAGTACTTC
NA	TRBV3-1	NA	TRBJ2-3	CASSQVGIKLVQYF	TGTGCCAGCAGCCAAGTGGGGATTAAGCTGGTGCAGTATTTT
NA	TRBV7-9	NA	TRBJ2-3	CASSRGGARGTDTQYF	TGTGCCAGCAGCCGGGGCGGAGCCCGGGGGACAGATACGCAGTATTTT
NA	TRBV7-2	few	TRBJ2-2	CASVGRNTGELFF	TGTGCCAGCGTGGGGCGGAACACCGGGGAGCTGTTTTTT
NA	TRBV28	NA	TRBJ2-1	CASSFLALDSLSSYNERFF	TGTGCCAGCAGTTTTTTGGCGTTAGACAGTTTAAGCTCCTACAATGAGCGGTTCTTC
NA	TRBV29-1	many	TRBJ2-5	CSARQFQETQYF	TGCAGCGCAAGACAGTTCCAAGAGACCCAGTACTTC
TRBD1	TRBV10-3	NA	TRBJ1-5	CTTHRGTGGNQPQHF	TGTACCACCCACAGGGGGACAGGGGGCAATCAGCCCCAGCATTTT
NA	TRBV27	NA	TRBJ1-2	CASSKFGAGDYGYTF	TGTGCCAGCAGCAAATTTGGCGCGGGGGACTATGGCTACACCTTC
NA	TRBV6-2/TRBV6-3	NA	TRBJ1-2	CASSYSLHYGYTF	TGTGCCAGCAGTTACTCGTTGCACTATGGCTACACCTTC
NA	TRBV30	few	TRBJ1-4	CAWSEDAGGEKLFF	TGTGCCTGGAGCGAGGACGCCGGCGGTGAAAAACTGTTTTTT
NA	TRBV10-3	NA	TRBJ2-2	CATTWETTGELFF	TGTGCCACAACGTGGGAGACGACCGGGGAGCTGTTTTTT
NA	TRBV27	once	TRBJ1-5	CASTARRDSNQPQHF	TGTGCCAGCACCGCCCGTCGGGACAGCAATCAGCCCCAGCATTTT
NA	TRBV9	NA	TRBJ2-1	CASSAVRDEGPYNEQFF	TGTGCCAGCAGCGCAGTGAGGGACGAAGGCCCCTACAATGAGCAGTTCTTC
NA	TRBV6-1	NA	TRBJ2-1	CASSRAYREAEQFF	TGTGCCAGCAGCAGAGCCTACAGGGAAGCGGAACAGTTCTTC
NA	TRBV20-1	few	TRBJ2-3	CSAPTGAAQYF	TGCAGTGCTCCTACGGGGGCGGCGCAGTATTTT
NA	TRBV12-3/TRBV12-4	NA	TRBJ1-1	CASTARAGMNTEAFF	TGTGCCAGCACAGCCAGGGCCGGAATGAACACTGAAGCTTTCTTT
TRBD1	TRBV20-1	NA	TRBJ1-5	CSARMRDRDHQPQHF	TGCAGTGCTAGAATGCGGGACAGGGACCATCAGCCCCAGCATTTT
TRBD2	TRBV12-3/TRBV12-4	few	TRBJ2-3	CASSLYELAGKRGGYTQYF	TGTGCCAGCAGTTTATACGAGTTGGCTGGGAAGCGGGGGGGTTATACGCAGTATTTT
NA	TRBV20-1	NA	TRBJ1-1	CSARMESAEAFF	TGCAGTGCTAGAATGGAGTCGGCTGAAGCTTTCTTT
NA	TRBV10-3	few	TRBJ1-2	CAIRDDGTQRGYTF	TGTGCCATCAGGGATGACGGGACGCAAAGGGGCTACACCTTC
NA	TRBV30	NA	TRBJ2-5	CAWSVKRSSQETQYF	TGTGCCTGGAGTGTAAAGCGCTCTTCCCAAGAGACCCAGTACTTC
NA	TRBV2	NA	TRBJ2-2	CASGPGVKGTGELFF	TGTGCCAGTGGGCCGGGAGTGAAGGGCACCGGGGAGCTGTTTTTT
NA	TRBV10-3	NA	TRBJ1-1	CAIKEVNTEAFF	TGTGCCATCAAAGAGGTGAACACTGAAGCTTTCTTT
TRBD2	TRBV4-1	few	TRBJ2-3	CASSQGSGGPDTQYF	TGCGCCAGCAGCCAAGGTAGCGGGGGGCCAGATACGCAGTATTTT
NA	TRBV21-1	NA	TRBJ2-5	CASSPLTQYF	TGTGCCAGCAGCCCCCTAACCCAGTACTTC
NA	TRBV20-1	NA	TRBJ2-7	CSASLPWDRELYEQYF	TGCAGTGCTAGCTTGCCGTGGGATAGGGAATTATACGAGCAGTACTTC
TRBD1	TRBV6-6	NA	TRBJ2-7	CASSYPSTGVGSYEQYF	TGTGCCAGCAGTTACCCCTCAACAGGGGTCGGCTCCTACGAGCAGTACTTC
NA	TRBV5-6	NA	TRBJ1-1	CASSYRALVGEAFF	TGTGCCAGCAGTTACAGGGCTTTGGTCGGTGAAGCTTTCTTT
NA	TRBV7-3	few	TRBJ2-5	CASSPRASGRQETQYF	TGTGCCAGCAGCCCAAGGGCATCGGGACGCCAAGAGACCCAGTACTTC
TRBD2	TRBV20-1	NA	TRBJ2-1	CSAIFPGGSSYNEQFF	TGCAGTGCGATCTTCCCCGGGGGGAGCTCCTACAATGAGCAGTTCTTC
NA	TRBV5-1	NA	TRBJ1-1	CASSLAGGVPTEAFF	TGCGCCAGCAGCTTGGCCGGGGGAGTACCCACTGAAGCTTTCTTT
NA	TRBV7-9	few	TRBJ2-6	CASSLTFTGPRSGANVLTF	TGTGCCAGCAGCTTGACGTTCACGGGGCCCCGCTCTGGGGCCAACGTCCTGACTTTC
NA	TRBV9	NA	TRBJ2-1	CASRGQGRDEQFF	TGTGCCAGCCGTGGGCAGGGGCGGGATGAGCAGTTCTTC
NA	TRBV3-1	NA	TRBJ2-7	CASSQLRDTYEQYF	TGTGCCAGCAGCCAACTCCGGGACACCTACGAGCAGTACTTC
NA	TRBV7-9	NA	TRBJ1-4	CASSPSTLLTGKLFF	TGTGCCAGCAGCCCCTCCACCCTACTGACGGGAAAACTGTTTTTT
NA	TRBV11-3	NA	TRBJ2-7	CASSYSGNNEQYF	TGTGCCAGCAGCTACTCAGGGAACAACGAGCAGTACTTC
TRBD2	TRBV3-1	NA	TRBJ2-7	CASSPDPGLVFYEQYF	TGTGCCAGCAGCCCTGATCCGGGACTAGTTTTTTACGAGCAGTACTTC
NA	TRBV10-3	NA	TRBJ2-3	CAIRPGLLVTQYF	TGTGCCATCAGGCCGGGACTTTTAGTGACGCAGTATTTT
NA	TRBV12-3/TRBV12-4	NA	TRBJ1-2	CASSLRIHGYTF	TGTGCCAGCAGTTTGAGAATACATGGCTACACCTTC